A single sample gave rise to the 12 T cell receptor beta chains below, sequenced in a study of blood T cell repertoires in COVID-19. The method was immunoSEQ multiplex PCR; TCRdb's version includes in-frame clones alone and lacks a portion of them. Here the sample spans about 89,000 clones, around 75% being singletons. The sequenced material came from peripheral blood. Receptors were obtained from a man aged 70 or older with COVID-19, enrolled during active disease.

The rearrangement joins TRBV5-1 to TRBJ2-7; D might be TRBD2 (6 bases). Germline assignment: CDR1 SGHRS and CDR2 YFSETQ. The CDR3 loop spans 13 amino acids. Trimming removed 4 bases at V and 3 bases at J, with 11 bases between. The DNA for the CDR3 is TGCGCCAGCAGCCCCGGGACTCACTACGAGCAGTACTTC. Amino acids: CASSPGTHYEQYF.

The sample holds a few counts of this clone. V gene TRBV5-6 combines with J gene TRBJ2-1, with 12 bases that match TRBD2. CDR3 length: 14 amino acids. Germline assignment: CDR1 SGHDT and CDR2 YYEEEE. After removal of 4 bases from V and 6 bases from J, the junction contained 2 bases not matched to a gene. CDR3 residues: CASSETSGGNEQFF. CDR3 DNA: TGTGCCAGCAGCGAGACTAGCGGGGGCAATGAGCAGTTCTTC.

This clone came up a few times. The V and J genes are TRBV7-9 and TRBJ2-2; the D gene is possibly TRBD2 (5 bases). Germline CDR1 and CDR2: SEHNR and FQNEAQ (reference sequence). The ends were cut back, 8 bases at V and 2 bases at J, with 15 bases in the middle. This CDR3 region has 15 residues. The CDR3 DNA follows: TGTGCCAGCCCTGTAGGAGCGGTTAACACCGGGGAGCTGTTTTTT. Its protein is CASPVGAVNTGELFF.

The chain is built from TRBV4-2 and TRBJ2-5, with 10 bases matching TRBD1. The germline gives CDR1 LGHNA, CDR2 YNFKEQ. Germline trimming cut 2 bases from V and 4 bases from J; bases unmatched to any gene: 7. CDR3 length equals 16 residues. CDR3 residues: CASSQPGQGLGETQYF. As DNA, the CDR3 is TGTGCCAGCAGCCAACCGGGACAGGGGTTGGGAGAGACCCAGTACTTC.

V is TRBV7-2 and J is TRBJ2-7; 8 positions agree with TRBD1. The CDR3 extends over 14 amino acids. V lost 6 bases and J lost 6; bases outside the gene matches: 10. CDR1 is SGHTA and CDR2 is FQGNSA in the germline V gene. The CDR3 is CASSQQGDGGEQYF. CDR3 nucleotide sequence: TGTGCCAGCAGTCAACAGGGGGACGGAGGCGAGCAGTACTTC.

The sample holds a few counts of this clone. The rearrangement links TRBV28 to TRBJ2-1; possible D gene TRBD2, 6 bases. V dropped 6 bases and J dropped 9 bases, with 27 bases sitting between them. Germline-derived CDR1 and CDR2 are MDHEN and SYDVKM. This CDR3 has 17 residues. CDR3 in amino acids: CASSLPPPLSGYGEQFF. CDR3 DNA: TGTGCCAGCAGCCTGCCCCCCCCACTTAGCGGATACGGTGAGCAGTTCTTC.

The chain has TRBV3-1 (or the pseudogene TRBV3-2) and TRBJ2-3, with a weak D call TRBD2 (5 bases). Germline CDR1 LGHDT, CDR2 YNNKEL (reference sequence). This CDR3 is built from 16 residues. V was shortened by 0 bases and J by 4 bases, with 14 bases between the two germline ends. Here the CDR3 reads CASSQEWTGRADTQYF. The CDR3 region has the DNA TGTGCCAGCAGCCAAGAATGGACTGGGCGGGCAGATACGCAGTATTTT.

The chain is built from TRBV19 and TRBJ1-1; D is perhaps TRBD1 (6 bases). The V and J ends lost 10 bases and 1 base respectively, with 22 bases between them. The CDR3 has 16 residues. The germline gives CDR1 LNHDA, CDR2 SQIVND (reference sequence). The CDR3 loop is CATRLGAFPQNTEAFF. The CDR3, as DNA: TGTGCCACCCGACTGGGGGCTTTCCCACAGAACACTGAAGCTTTCTTT.

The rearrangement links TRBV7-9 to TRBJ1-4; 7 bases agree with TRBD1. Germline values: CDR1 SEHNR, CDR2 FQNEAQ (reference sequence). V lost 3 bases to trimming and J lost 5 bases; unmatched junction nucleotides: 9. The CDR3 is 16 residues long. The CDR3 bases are TGTGCCAGCAGCTTTTTTGCCGGGACAGAGAATGAAAAACTGTTTTTT. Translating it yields CASSFFAGTENEKLFF.

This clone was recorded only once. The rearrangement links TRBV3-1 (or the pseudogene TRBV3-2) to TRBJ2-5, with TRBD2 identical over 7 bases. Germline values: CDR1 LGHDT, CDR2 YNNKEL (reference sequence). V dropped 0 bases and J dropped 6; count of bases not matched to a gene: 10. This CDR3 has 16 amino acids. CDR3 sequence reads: CASSQEGLADRKTQYF. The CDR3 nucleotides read TGTGCCAGCAGCCAAGAAGGTCTAGCGGATCGGAAGACCCAGTACTTC.

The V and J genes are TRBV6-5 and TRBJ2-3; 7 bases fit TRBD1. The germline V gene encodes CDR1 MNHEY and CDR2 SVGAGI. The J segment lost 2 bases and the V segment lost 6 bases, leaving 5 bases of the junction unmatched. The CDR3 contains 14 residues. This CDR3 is CASSKGTVTDTQYF. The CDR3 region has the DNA TGTGCCAGCAGCAAAGGGACAGTCACAGATACGCAGTATTTT.

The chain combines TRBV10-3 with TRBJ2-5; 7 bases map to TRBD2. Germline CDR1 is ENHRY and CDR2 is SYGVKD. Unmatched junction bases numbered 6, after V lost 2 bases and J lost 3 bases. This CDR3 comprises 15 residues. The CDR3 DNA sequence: TGTGCCATCAGTGAGCTGGCTAGCGGAGAAGAGACCCAGTACTTC. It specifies CAISELASGEETQYF.